The rows below give T cell receptor beta chains drawn from one sample of a study of blood T cell repertoires in COVID-19. Clones were read by immunoSEQ multiplex PCR, and TCRdb kept only the in-frame ones, dropping some. The data show around 320,000 clones, over 90% seen once. Sequenced sample: PBMCs or T cells enriched from blood (not recorded which). The receptors come from a woman aged 25 to 45 who had been exposed to COVID-19. The CDR3 runs from the conserved cysteine through the conserved F or W. D genes are given only for firm matches. Where a row states a size, it is once, few, many or the class of an expanded clone; other rows omit it.

J gene | clone size | V gene | D gene | CDR3 DNA | CDR3 protein
TRBJ1-5 | . | TRBV2 | TRBD1 | TGTGCCAGCAGTCTACAGGGGGATCAGCCCCAGCATTTT | CASSLQGDQPQHF
TRBJ1-3 | . | TRBV7-2 | TRBD1 | TGTGCCAGCAGCTTGGACCGGACAGGGGGACGCACCATATATTTT | CASSLDRTGGRTIYF
TRBJ1-1 | . | TRBV19 | . | TGTGCCAGTTCCGGGGAGCTGAACACTGAAGCTTTCTTT | CASSGELNTEAFF
TRBJ1-2 | . | TRBV2 | . | TGTGCCAGCCAGGGGTACAGGGACTATGGCTACACCTTC | CASQGYRDYGYTF
TRBJ1-6 | . | TRBV21-1 | . | TGTGCCAGCAGCAAAGGGCTCAGTGACAGGGGGTTCTCCTATAATTCACCCCTCCACTTT | CASSKGLSDRGFSYNSPLHF
TRBJ1-1 | . | TRBV6-4 | . | TGTGCCAGCAGAAATCCCCCCTACACTGAAGCTTTCTTT | CASRNPPYTEAFF
TRBJ2-7 | once | TRBV6-4 | TRBD1 | TGTGCCAGCAGTCGCTCCGGGACAGGTGACTACGAGCAGTACTTC | CASSRSGTGDYEQYF
TRBJ1-6 | . | TRBV30 | . | TGTGCCTGGGCCTACAGGGATTCACCCCTCCACTTT | CAWAYRDSPLHF
TRBJ2-1 | . | TRBV19 | TRBD2 | TGTGCCAGTAGCCCCAAGCGGGGGGCCCGCTACAATGAGCAGTTCTTC | CASSPKRGARYNEQFF
TRBJ2-4 | . | TRBV6-5 | . | TGTGCCAGCAGCCTACAGACTAGTAGGATTCAGTACTTC | CASSLQTSRIQYF
TRBJ1-5 | . | TRBV9 | . | TGTGCCAGCAGCGTAGGGATCATGGCGGGCAATCAGCCCCAGCATTTT | CASSVGIMAGNQPQHF
TRBJ1-2 | once | TRBV2 | TRBD1 | TGTGCCAGCAAGTTCGGCCCCCAACGGGACAGGTATGGCTACACCTTC | CASKFGPQRDRYGYTF
TRBJ1-5 | once | TRBV21-1 | . | TGTGCCAGCAGCAAAGAGGGGGCTTATAGCAATCAGCCCCAGCATTTT | CASSKEGAYSNQPQHF
TRBJ1-1 | . | TRBV3-1/TRBV3-2 | TRBD1 | TGTGCCAGCAGCCTCGGGACAGGGGGTACTGAAGCTTTCTTT | CASSLGTGGTEAFF
TRBJ1-6 | . | TRBV7-2 | TRBD1 | TGTGCCAGCAGCTTAGCGACAGGGTTTGGTTCACCCCTCCACTTT | CASSLATGFGSPLHF
TRBJ2-1 | . | TRBV5-4 | TRBD2 | TGTGCCAGCAGCTTGGGGGGCGGGACTACGGCCTACAATGAGCAGTTCTTC | CASSLGGGTTAYNEQFF
TRBJ1-4 | . | TRBV4-3 | . | TGCGCCAGCAGCCAAGATATTTTAGGGGGGGCCGCAAGGGAAAAACTGTTTTTT | CASSQDILGGAAREKLFF
TRBJ2-1 | . | TRBV6-5 | TRBD2 | TGTGCCAGCAGCCTAGCGGGGGGCCACGTCGATGAGCAGTTCTTC | CASSLAGGHVDEQFF
TRBJ2-5 | . | TRBV5-1 | . | TGCGCCAGCAGCTCCCGGGACCAAGAGACCCAGTACTTC | CASSSRDQETQYF
TRBJ1-1 | once | TRBV9 | . | TGTGCCAGCAGCGTACGGGGGGCGCGCACTGAAGCTTTCTTT | CASSVRGARTEAFF
TRBJ1-4 | . | TRBV11-2 | TRBD1 | TGTGCCAGCAGCTTGGGACAGGGAACCGAAAAACTGTTTTTT | CASSLGQGTEKLFF
TRBJ2-7 | . | TRBV5-1 | TRBD2 | TGCGCCAGCAGCTTGGAGCCTAGCGGGGAGCAGTACTTC | CASSLEPSGEQYF
TRBJ2-7 | . | TRBV6-5 | . | TGTGCCAGCAGTTACTATCGTTCGGGAGTTCGCGAGCAGTACTTC | CASSYYRSGVREQYF
TRBJ1-2 | . | TRBV7-2 | . | TGTGCCAGCAGCTTAGTGTCCAGGGCGGGGAAGTATGGCTACACCTTC | CASSLVSRAGKYGYTF
TRBJ1-4 | . | TRBV4-3 | . | TGCGCCAGCAGTGGACAGTCTTTTAATGAAAAACTGTTTTTT | CASSGQSFNEKLFF
TRBJ1-3 | . | TRBV3-1/TRBV3-2 | . | TGTGCCAGCAGCCCCGAACCCCAGATGCGAAACACCATATATTTT | CASSPEPQMRNTIYF
TRBJ2-1 | . | TRBV2 | . | TGTGCCAGCAGCCTGGGGCTAGCGCTGAGCGATGAGCAGTTCTTC | CASSLGLALSDEQFF
TRBJ2-2 | . | TRBV5-4 | TRBD2 | TGTGCCAGCAGCCTGGGACTAGCGGCGAACACCGGGGAGCTGTTTTTT | CASSLGLAANTGELFF
TRBJ1-6 | many | TRBV7-9 | TRBD1 | TGTGCCAGCAGTTCACCCCGCGGACAGGGGAATTCACCCCTCCACTTT | CASSSPRGQGNSPLHF
TRBJ2-1 | . | TRBV5-1 | . | TGCGCCAGCAGCGTGGACAGACCGTACGGAGGCAATGAGCAGTTCTTC | CASSVDRPYGGNEQFF
TRBJ2-5 | . | TRBV6-1 | TRBD1 | TGTGCCAGCAGTGGATGGGCGGGACAGGGACCTTTGGCCCAGTACTTC | CASSGWAGQGPLAQYF
TRBJ2-7 | few | TRBV3-1/TRBV3-2 | . | TGTGCCAGCAGCCTGGACTACTACGAGCAGTACTTC | CASSLDYYEQYF
TRBJ2-7 | . | TRBV28 | . | TGTGCCAGCAGCAAACCCCCACGGCCTTCGGGTTCATACGAGCAGTACTTC | CASSKPPRPSGSYEQYF
TRBJ2-7 | many | TRBV6-2/TRBV6-3 | TRBD1 | TGTGCCAGCAGTTACTTTCCTTCCGGGACAGATATTTACGAGCAGTACTTC | CASSYFPSGTDIYEQYF
TRBJ2-7 | . | TRBV6-1 | TRBD2 | TGTGCCAGCAGTGAAGGCAATAAAGGACTAGCCCTCCTCGAGCAGTACTTC | CASSEGNKGLALLEQYF
TRBJ1-3 | . | TRBV3-1/TRBV3-2 | TRBD1 | TGTGCCAGCAGCCACCCTGGGACAGCTGGAAACACCATATATTTT | CASSHPGTAGNTIYF
TRBJ1-3 | . | TRBV5-6 | . | TGTGCCAGCAGCTTGAAAGGGGGGGGCACCATATATTTT | CASSLKGGGTIYF
TRBJ1-4 | . | TRBV7-6 | TRBD1 | TGTGCCAGCAGCCAAACTACAGGGGTTAATGAAAAACTGTTTTTT | CASSQTTGVNEKLFF
TRBJ2-1 | . | TRBV5-6 | . | TGTGCCAGCAGCCTGCGGGACGGTTACAATGAGCAGTTCTTC | CASSLRDGYNEQFF
TRBJ2-1 | . | TRBV7-8 | TRBD2 | TGTGCCAGCAGCGGGGTAGCGGGGGTCAATGAGCAGTTCTTC | CASSGVAGVNEQFF
TRBJ2-3 | . | TRBV6-2/TRBV6-3 | TRBD1 | TGTGCCAGCAGTTGGGACAGATACACAGATACGCAGTATTTT | CASSWDRYTDTQYF
TRBJ1-6 | . | TRBV2 | . | TGTGCCAGCAGTGTCGGGGTAGGTAATTCACCCCTCCACTTT | CASSVGVGNSPLHF
TRBJ1-2 | . | TRBV5-4 | TRBD1 | TGTGCCAGCAGGCTCCTTCTAGGGGGCGCGTACTATGGCTACACCTTC | CASRLLLGGAYYGYTF
TRBJ2-4 | . | TRBV2 | . | TGTGCCAGCTACCGGGGGATAGCCAAAAACATTCAGTACTTC | CASYRGIAKNIQYF
TRBJ2-7 | . | TRBV11-3 | . | TGTGCCAGCAGCTTAGGGACAGAAAGTGAGCAGTACTTC | CASSLGTESEQYF
TRBJ2-3 | . | TRBV4-2 | TRBD2 | TGTGCCAGCAGCCAAGTAGGAGCGGGGGGACAAGATACGCAGTATTTT | CASSQVGAGGQDTQYF
TRBJ1-1 | . | TRBV5-1 | . | TGCGCCAGCAGCTTGGACAGAAACACTGAAGCTTTCTTT | CASSLDRNTEAFF
TRBJ2-2 | few | TRBV3-1/TRBV3-2 | TRBD2 | TGTGCCAGCAGCCACCAGCGGGGAAACACCGGGGAGCTGTTTTTT | CASSHQRGNTGELFF